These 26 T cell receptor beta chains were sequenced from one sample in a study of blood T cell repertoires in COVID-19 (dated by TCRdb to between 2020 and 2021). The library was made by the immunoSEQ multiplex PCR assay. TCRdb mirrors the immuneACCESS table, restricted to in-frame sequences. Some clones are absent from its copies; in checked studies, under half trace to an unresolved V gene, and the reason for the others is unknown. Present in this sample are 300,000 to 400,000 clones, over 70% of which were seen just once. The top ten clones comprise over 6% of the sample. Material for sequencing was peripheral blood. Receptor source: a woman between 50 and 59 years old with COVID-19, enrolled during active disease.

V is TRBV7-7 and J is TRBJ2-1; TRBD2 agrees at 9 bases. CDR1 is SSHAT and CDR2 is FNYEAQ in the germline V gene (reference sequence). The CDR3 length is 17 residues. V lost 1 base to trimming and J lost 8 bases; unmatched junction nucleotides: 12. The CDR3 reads CASSLGVYSGSGDEQFF. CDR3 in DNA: TGTGCCAGCAGCTTAGGGGTATATAGCGGGAGTGGGGATGAGCAGTTCTTC.

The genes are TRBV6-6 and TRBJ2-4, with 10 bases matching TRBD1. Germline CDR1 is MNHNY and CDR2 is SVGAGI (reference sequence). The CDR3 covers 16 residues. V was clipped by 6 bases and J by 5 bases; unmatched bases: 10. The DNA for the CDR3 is TGTGCCAGCAGAGTCCCGGGACAGGGGAGTGAAAACATTCAGTACTTC. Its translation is CASRVPGQGSENIQYF.

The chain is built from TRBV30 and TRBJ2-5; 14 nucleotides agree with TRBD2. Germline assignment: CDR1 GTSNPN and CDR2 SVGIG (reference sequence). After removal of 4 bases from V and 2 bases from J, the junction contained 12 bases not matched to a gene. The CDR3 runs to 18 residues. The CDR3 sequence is CAWKHEWTSGRWQETQYF. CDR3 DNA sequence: TGTGCCTGGAAGCATGAGTGGACTAGCGGGAGGTGGCAAGAGACCCAGTACTTC.

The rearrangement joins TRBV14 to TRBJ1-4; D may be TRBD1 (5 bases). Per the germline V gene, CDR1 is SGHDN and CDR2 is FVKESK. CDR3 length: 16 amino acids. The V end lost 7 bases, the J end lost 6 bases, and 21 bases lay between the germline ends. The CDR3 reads CASNGAGWIGDEKLFF. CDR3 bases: TGTGCCAGCAATGGGGCAGGGTGGATTGGTGATGAAAAACTGTTTTTT. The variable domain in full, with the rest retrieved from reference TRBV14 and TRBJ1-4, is EAGVTQFPSHSVIEKGQTVTLRCDPISGHDNLYWYRRVMGKEIKFLLHFVKESKQDESGMPNNRFLAERTGGTYSTLKVQPAELEDSGVYFCASNGAGWIGDEKLFFGSGTQLSVL.

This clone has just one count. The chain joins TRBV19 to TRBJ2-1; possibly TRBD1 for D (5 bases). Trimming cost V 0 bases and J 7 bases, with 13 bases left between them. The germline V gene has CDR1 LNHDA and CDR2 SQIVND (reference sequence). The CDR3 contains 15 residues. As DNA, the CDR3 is TGTGCCAGTAGTATAGATCAAGGGGAATGGAATGAGCAGTTCTTC. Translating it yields CASSIDQGEWNEQFF.

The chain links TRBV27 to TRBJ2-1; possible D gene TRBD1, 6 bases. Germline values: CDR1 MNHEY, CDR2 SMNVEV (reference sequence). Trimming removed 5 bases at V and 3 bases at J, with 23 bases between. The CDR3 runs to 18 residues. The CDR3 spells CASSPLGVGDTYYNEQFF. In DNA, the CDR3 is TGTGCCAGCAGTCCATTGGGGGTGGGGGACACTTACTACAATGAGCAGTTCTTC.

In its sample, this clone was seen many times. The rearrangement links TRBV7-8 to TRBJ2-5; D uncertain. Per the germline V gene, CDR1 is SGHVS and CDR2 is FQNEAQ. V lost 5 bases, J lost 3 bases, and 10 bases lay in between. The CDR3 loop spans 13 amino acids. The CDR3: CASSPPIKETQYF. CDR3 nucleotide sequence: TGTGCCAGCAGCCCACCTATAAAAGAGACCCAGTACTTC.

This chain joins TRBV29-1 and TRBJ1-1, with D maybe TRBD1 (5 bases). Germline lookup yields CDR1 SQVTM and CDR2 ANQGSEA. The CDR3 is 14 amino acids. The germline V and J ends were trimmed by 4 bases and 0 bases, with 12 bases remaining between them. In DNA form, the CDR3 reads TGCAGCGTTGGCGTTGGCAGGGTGAACACTGAAGCTTTCTTT. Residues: CSVGVGRVNTEAFF.

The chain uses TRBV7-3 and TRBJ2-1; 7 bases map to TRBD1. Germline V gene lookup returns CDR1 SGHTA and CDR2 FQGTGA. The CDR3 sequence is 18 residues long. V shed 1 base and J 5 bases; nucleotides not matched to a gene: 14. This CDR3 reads CASSLRTGFALPDNEQFF. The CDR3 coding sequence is TGTGCCAGCAGCTTAAGGACAGGTTTTGCTCTACCTGACAATGAGCAGTTCTTC.

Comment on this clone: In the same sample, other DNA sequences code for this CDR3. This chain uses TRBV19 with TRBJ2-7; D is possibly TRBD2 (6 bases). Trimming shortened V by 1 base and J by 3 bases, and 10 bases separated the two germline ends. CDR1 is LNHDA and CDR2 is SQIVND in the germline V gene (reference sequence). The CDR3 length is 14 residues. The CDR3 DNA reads TGTGCCAGTAGTATAGCGGGAGCGCGCTACGAGCAGTACTTC. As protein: CASSIAGARYEQYF. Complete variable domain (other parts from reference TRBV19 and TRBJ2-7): DGGITQSPKYLFRKEGQNVTLSCEQNLNHDAMYWYRQDPGQGLRLIYYSQIVNDFQKGDIAEGYSVSREKKESFPLTVTSAQKNPTAFYLCASSIAGARYEQYFGPGTRLTVT.

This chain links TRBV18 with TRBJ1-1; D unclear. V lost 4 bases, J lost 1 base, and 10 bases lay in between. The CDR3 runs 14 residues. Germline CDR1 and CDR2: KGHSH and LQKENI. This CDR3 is CASSQQKRNTEAFF. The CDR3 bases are TGTGCCAGCTCACAACAGAAAAGGAACACTGAAGCTTTCTTT.

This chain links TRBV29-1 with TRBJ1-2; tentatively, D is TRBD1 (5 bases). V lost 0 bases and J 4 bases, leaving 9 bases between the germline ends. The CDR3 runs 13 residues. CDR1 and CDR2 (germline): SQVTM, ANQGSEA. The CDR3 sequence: CSVEEGQSYGYTF. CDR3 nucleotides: TGCAGCGTTGAAGAGGGGCAAAGCTATGGCTACACCTTC.

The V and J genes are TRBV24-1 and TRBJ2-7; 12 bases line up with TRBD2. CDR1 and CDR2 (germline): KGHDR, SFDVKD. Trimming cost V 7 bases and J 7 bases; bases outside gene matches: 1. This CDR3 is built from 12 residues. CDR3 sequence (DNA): TGTGCCACCAGCGGACTAGCGGGAGAGCAGTACTTC. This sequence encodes CATSGLAGEQYF.

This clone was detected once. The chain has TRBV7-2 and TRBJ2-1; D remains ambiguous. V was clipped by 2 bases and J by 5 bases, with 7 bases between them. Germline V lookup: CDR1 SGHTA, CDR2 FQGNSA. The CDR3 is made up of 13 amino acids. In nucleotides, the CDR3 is TGTGCCAGCAGCTTAAACACCCACAATGAGCAGTTCTTC. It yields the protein CASSLNTHNEQFF.

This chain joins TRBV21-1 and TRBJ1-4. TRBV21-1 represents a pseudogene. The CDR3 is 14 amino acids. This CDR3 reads CASSSGGGSEKLFF. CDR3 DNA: TGTGCCAGCAGCTCGGGGGGAGGGAGTGAAAAACTGTTTTTT.

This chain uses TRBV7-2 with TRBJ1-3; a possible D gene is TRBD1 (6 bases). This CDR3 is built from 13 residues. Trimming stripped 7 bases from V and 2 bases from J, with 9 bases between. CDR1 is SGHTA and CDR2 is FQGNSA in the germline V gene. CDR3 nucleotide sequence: TGTGCCAGCAAACCAGGGGCTGGAAACACCATATATTTT. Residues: CASKPGAGNTIYF.

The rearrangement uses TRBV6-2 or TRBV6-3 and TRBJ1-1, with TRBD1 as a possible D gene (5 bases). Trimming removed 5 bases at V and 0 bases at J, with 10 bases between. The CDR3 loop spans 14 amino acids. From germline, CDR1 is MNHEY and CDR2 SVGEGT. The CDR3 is CASSAGLMNTEAFF. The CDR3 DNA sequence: TGTGCCAGCAGTGCGGGACTTATGAACACTGAAGCTTTCTTT.

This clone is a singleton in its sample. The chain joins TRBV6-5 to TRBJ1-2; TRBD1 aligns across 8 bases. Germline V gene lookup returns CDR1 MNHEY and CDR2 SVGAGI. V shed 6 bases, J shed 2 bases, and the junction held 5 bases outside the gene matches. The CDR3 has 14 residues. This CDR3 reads CASRRQGTNYGYTF. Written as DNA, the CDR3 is TGTGCCAGCAGGAGACAGGGGACAAACTATGGCTACACCTTC.

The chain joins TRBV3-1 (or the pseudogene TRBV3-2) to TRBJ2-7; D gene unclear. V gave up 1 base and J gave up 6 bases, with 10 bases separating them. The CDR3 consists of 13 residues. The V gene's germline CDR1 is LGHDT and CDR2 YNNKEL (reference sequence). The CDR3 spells CASSQVNSIEQYF. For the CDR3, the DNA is TGTGCCAGCAGCCAAGTAAACTCAATCGAGCAGTACTTC.

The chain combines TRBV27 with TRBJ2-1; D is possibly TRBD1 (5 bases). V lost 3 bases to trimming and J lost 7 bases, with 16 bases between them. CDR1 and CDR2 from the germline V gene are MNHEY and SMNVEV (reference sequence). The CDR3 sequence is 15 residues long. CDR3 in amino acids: CASSFRPGMLNEQFF. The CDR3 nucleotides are TGTGCCAGCAGTTTTAGGCCAGGGATGTTGAATGAGCAGTTCTTC.

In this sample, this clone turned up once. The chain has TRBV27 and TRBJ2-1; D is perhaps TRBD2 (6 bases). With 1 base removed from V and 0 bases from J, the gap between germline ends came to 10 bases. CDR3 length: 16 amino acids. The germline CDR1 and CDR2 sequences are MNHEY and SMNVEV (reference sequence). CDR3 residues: CASSLLSGFSYNEQFF. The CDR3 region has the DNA TGTGCCAGCAGTTTATTGAGCGGGTTCTCCTACAATGAGCAGTTCTTC.

The CDR3 protein is CASSPTPTRGYGYTF. Written as DNA, the CDR3 is TGTGCCAGCAGCCCCACCCCTACCCGGGGCTATGGCTACACCTTC. The chain employs TRBV7-2 and TRBJ1-2; D not certain. V lost 5 bases and J 4 bases, leaving 17 bases between the germline ends. Per the germline V gene, CDR1 is SGHTA and CDR2 is FQGNSA. The CDR3 length is 15 residues.

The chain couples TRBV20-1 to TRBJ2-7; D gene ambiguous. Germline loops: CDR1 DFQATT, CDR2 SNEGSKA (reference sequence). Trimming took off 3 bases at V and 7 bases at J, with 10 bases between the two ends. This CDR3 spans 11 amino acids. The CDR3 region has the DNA TGCAGTGCTAGGGGCCCTAAGGAGCAGTACTTC. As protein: CSARGPKEQYF.

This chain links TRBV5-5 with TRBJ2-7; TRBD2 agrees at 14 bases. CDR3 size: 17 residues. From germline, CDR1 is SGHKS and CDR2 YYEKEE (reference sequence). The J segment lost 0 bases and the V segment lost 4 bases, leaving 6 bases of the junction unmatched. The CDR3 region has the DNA TGTGCCAGCAGCCAGGGACTAGCGGGAGCCCGCTCCTACGAGCAGTACTTC. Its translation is CASSQGLAGARSYEQYF.

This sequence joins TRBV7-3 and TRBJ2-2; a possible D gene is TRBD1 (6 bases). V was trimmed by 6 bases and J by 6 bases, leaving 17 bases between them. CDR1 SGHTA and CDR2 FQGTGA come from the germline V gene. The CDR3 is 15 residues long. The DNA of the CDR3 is TGTGCCAGCAGTTTGCTAGGGGGACCATCCGGGGAGCTGTTTTTT. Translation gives CASSLLGGPSGELFF.

The CDR3 DNA follows: TGTGCCAGCAGTTTATCAGGGGGCGCAGGGGAAGCTTTCTTT. This encodes CASSLSGGAGEAFF. The chain has TRBV28 and TRBJ1-1; TRBD1 aligns across 8 bases. The CDR3 has 14 amino acids. CDR1 is MDHEN and CDR2 is SYDVKM in the germline V gene. The J segment lost 8 bases and the V segment lost 1 base, leaving 6 bases of the junction unmatched. The full variable domain, completed using reference TRBV28 and TRBJ1-1, is DVKVTQSSRYLVKRTGEKVFLECVQDMDHENMFWYRQDPGLGLRLIYFSYDVKMKEKGDIPEGYSVSREKKERFSLILESASTNQTSMYLCASSLSGGAGEAFFGQGTRLTVV.